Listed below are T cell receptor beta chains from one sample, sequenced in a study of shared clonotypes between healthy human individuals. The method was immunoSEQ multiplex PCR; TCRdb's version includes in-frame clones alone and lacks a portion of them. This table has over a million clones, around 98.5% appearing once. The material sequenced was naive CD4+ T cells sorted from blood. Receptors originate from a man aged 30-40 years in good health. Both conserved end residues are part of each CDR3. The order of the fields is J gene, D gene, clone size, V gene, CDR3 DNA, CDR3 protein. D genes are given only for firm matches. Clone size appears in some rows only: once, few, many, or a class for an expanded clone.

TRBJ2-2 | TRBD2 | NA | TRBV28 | TGTGCCAGCATTCCCGGACTAGCCGGCGGGGAGCTGTTTTTT | CASIPGLAGGELFF
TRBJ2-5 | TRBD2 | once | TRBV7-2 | TGTGCCAGCAGCTTAGGGGCTAGCGGCCAAGAGACCCAGTACTTC | CASSLGASGQETQYF
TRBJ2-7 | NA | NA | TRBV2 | TGTGCCAGTACAGGTTCCAACGAGCAGTACTTC | CASTGSNEQYF
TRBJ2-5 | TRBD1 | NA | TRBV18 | TGTGCCAGCTCACAACTCTATACGGGACAGGGCGAGACCCAGTACTTC | CASSQLYTGQGETQYF
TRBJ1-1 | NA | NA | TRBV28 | TGTGCCAGCAGTTTACTGGGGCTGAACACTGAAGCTTTCTTT | CASSLLGLNTEAFF
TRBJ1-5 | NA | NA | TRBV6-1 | TGTGCCAGCAGTGAAATACAGGACCCCAATCAGCCCCAGCATTTT | CASSEIQDPNQPQHF
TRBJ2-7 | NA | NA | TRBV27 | TGTGCCAGCAGTTTTGGCCCGGGATACGGCTACGAGCAGTACTTC | CASSFGPGYGYEQYF
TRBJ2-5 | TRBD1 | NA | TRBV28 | TGTGCCAGCAGGGACAGGGGAAGGGAGACCCAGTACTTC | CASRDRGRETQYF
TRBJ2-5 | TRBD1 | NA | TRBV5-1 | TGCGCCAGCAGCATCCAGGGGGCCATCGATCATGAGACCCAGTACTTC | CASSIQGAIDHETQYF
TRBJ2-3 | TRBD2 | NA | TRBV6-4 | TGTGCCAGCGGACCGCGTAGACTAGCGGGATGCACAGATACGCAGTATTTT | CASGPRRLAGCTDTQYF
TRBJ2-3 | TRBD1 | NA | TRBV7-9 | TGTGCCAGCAGCCTCCGGGACAGGAACACAGATACGCAGTATTTT | CASSLRDRNTDTQYF
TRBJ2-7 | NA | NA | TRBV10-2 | TGCGCCAGCAGTGAGTCACGGAGGGGTCCCTACGAGCAGTACTTC | CASSESRRGPYEQYF
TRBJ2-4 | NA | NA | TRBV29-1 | TGCAGCGTCCGGAAAGGGCTAGCCAAAAACATTCAGTACTTC | CSVRKGLAKNIQYF
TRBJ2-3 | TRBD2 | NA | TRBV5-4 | TGTGCCAGCAGCTCCACCCGTTCTAGCGGGAGCACAGATACGCAGTATTTT | CASSSTRSSGSTDTQYF
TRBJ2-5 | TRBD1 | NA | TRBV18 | TGTGCCAGCTCACCGACAGGGAGAGAGACCCAGTACTTC | CASSPTGRETQYF
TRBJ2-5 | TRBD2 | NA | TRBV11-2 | TGTGCCAGCAGCTCGCTTACTAGCGGAGGGGTGGGAGAGACCCAGTACTTC | CASSSLTSGGVGETQYF
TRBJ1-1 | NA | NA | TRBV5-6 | TGTGCCAGCAGCTTGGCCCATATAAAGAACACTGAAGCTTTCTTT | CASSLAHIKNTEAFF
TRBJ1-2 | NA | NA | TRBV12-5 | TGTGCTAGTGGTCCCTCCGGGGGGGGCTATGGCTACACCTTC | CASGPSGGGYGYTF
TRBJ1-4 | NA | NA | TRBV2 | TGTGCCAGCAGTGAGGGGGCAGGGTCCTTTGAAAAACTGTTTTTT | CASSEGAGSFEKLFF
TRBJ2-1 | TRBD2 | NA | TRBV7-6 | TGTGCCAGCAGCTCGCAGAACCTAGCGGGAGTAATGGGTGAGCAGTTCTTC | CASSSQNLAGVMGEQFF
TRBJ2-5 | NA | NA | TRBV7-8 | TGTGCCAGCAGAAGGGATGCGGAGACCCAGTACTTC | CASRRDAETQYF
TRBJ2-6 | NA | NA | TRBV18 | TGTGCCAGCTCACCAGTGGGAAAAAACGTCCTGACTTTC | CASSPVGKNVLTF